The entry below gives a single T cell receptor (beta chain) sequence along with its context. Its antigen is unidentified. The data originate from a study of cytomegalovirus exposure and HLA in healthy donors. Points from the study as a whole: The authors confirmed in vitro that a few CMV-associated chains were specific for CMV antigens. Fewer than 20,000 TCR beta sequences were associated with HLA alleles at 0.05 false discovery rate in a later analysis.

The CDR3 length is 12 residues. Germline CDR1 and CDR2: SNHLY and FYNNEI. V lost 5 bases and J lost 4, with 7 bases in between. Both 60 Vbeta primers and 13 Jbeta primers went into the PCR. Sequencing was performed with immunoSEQ multiplex PCR; in TCRdb, only in-frame clones are kept and a portion is missing. Of roughly 140,000 clones in the sample, approximately 80% were seen once. The chain couples TRBV2 to TRBJ2-3; D gene uncertain. The source material was PBMCs. This clonotype originated in a woman aged 35 to 49 in good health and CMV-seropositive. CDR3 in amino acids: CASSPLPDTQYF. The CDR3 nucleotides are TGTGCCAGCAGTCCCCTCCCAGATACGCAGTATTTT.